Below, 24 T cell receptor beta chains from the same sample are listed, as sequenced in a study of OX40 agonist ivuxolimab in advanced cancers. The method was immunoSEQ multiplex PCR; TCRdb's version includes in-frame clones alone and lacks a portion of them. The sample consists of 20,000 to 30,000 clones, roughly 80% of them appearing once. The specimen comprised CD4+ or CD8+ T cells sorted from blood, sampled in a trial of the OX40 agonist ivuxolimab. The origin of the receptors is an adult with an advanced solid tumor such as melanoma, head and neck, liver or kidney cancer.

Here the CDR3 DNA reads TGTGCCAGCAGTTACTCAGGGACTAGCGGCTACAATGAGCAGTTCTTC. Protein: CASSYSGTSGYNEQFF. The J gene is TRBJ2-1, the V gene TRBV6-5; the match to TRBD2 covers 11 bases. Germline V gene sequence: CDR1 MNHEY, CDR2 SVGAGI. This CDR3 has 16 amino acids. The V gene end was trimmed by 0 bases and the J gene end by 3 bases; junction bases not matched to a gene: 1.

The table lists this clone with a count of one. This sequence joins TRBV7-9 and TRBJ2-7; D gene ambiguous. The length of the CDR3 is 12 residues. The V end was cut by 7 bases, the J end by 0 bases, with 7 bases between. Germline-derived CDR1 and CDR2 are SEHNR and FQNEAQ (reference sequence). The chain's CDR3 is CASTLNSYEQYF. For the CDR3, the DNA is TGTGCCAGCACCCTCAACTCCTACGAGCAGTACTTC. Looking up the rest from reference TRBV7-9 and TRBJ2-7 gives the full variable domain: DTGVSQNPRHKITKRGQNVTFRCDPISEHNRLYWYRQTLGQGPEFLTYFQNEAQLEKSRLLSDRFSAERPKGSFSTLEIQRTEQGDSAMYLCASTLNSYEQYFGPGTRLTVT.

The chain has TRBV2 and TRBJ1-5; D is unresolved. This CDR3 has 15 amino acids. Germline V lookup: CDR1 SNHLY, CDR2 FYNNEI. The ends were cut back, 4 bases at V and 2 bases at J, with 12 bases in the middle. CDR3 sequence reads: CASSGADMGNQPQHF. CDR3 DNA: TGTGCCAGCAGTGGGGCAGATATGGGCAATCAGCCCCAGCATTTT.

This CDR3 is CSVAKGLTSAYEQYF. The CDR3 DNA is TGCAGCGTTGCAAAGGGCCTCACGTCGGCCTACGAGCAGTACTTC. The genes are TRBV29-1 and TRBJ2-7; no clear D gene. Germline V gives CDR1 SQVTM, CDR2 ANQGSEA. Trimming removed 4 bases at V and 2 bases at J, with 18 bases between. CDR3 length: 15 amino acids.

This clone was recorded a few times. CDR3 DNA: TGTGCCAGCAGCTTAACGGGGGCGAGCTTCACAGATACGCAGTATTTT. It encodes CASSLTGASFTDTQYF. This sequence joins TRBV11-2 and TRBJ2-3; the D call may be TRBD1 or TRBD2 (6 bases each). This CDR3 is 16 amino acids long. Trimming took off 2 bases at V and 2 bases at J, with 14 bases between the two ends. The V gene's germline CDR1 is SGHAT and CDR2 FQNNGV.

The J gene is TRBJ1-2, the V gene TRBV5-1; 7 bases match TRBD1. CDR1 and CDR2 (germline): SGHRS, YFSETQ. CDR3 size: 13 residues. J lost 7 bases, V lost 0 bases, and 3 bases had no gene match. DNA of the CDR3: TGCGCCAGCAGCTTGGAGGGGGCGGGTGGCTACACCTTC. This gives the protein CASSLEGAGGYTF. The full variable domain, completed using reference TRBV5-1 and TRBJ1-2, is KAGVTQTPRYLIKTRGQQVTLSCSPISGHRSVSWYQQTPGQGLQFLFEYFSETQRNKGNFPGRFSGRQFSNSRSEMNVSTLELGDSALYLCASSLEGAGGYTFGSGTRLTVV.

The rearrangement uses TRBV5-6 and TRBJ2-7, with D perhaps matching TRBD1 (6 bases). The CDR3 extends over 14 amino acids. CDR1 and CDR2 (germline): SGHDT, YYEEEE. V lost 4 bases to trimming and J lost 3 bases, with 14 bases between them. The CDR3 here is CASSPLTGSYEQYF. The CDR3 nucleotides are TGTGCCAGCAGCCCCTTGACAGGTAGCTACGAGCAGTACTTC.

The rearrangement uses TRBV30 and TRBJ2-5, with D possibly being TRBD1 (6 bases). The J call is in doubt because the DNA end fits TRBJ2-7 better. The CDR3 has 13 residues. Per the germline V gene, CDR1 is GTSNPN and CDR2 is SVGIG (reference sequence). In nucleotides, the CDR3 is TGTGCCTGGAGTACAGGGTTCTCCTACGAGCAGTACTTC. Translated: CAWSTGFSYEQYF.

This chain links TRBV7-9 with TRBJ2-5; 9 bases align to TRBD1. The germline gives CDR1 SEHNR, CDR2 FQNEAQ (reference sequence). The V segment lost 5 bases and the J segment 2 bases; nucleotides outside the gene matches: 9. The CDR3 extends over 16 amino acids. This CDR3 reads CASSPHPGQGQETQYF. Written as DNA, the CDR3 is TGTGCCAGCAGCCCTCATCCGGGACAGGGACAAGAGACCCAGTACTTC.

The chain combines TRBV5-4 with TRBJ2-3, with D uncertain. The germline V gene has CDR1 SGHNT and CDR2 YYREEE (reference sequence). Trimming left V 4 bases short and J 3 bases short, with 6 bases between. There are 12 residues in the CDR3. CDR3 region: CASSTGTDTQYF. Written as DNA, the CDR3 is TGTGCCAGCAGCACTGGGACAGATACGCAGTATTTT.

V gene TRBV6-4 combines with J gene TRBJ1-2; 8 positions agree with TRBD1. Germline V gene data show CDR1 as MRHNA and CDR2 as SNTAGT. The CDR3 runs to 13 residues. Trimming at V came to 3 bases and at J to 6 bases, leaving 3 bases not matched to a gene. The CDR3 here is CASSEQGANGYTF. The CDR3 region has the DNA TGTGCCAGCAGTGAGCAGGGGGCAAATGGCTACACCTTC.

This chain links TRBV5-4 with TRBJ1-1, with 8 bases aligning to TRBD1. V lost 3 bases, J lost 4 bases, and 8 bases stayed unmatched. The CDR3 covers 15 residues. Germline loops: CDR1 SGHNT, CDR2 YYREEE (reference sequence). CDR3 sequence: CASSYWTGIVTEAFF. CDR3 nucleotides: TGTGCCAGCAGCTACTGGACAGGGATTGTCACTGAAGCTTTCTTT.

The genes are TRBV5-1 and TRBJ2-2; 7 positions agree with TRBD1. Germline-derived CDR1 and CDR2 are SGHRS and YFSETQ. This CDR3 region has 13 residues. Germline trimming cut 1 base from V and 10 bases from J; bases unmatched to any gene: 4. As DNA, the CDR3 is TGCGCCAGCAGCTTGTACAGGGGCGAGGAGCTGTTTTTT. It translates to CASSLYRGEELFF.

Here the CDR3 DNA reads TGTGCCAGTAGTATAGGTCCGTCCCAAGAGACCCAGTACTTC. Its translation is CASSIGPSQETQYF. The chain uses TRBV19 and TRBJ2-5; D not certain. In germline, CDR1 is LNHDA, CDR2 SQIVND (reference sequence). The CDR3 has 14 amino acids. Trimming removed 1 base from V and 1 base from J, with 7 bases in between.

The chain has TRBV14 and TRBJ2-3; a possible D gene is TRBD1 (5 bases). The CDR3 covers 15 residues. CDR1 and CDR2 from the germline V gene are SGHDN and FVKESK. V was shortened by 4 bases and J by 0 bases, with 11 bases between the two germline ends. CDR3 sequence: CASSPSQGSTDTQYF. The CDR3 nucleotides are TGTGCCAGCAGCCCGTCTCAGGGCAGCACAGATACGCAGTATTTT.

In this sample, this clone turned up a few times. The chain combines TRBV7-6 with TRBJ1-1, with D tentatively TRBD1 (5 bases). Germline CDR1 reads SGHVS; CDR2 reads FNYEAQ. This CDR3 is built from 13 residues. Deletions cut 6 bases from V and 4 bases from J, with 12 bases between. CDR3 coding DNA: TGTGCCAGCAGTCGCACAGGCACCACTGAAGCTTTCTTT. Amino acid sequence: CASSRTGTTEAFF.

CDR3 sequence: CASSLKPHSPGHENTEAFF. CDR3 coding DNA: TGTGCCAGCAGCTTAAAACCCCACTCCCCGGGACACGAGAACACTGAAGCTTTCTTT. This rearrangement joins TRBV7-3 to TRBJ1-1; weak D call: TRBD1 (6 bases). The CDR3 loop spans 19 amino acids. V lost 1 base, J lost 1 base, and 22 bases lay in between. Germline CDR1 and CDR2: SGHTA and FQGTGA.

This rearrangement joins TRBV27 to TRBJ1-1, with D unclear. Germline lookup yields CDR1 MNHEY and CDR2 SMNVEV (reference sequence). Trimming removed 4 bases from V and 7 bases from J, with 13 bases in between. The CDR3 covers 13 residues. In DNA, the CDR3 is TGTGCCAGCAGTTCTGATCCCATTCTTGAAGCTTTCTTT. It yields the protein CASSSDPILEAFF.

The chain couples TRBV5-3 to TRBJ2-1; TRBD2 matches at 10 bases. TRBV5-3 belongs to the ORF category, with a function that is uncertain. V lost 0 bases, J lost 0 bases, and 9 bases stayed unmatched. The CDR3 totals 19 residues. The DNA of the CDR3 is TGTGCCAGAAGCTTGGCCGGGACTAGCGTAATAAGCTCCTACAATGAGCAGTTCTTC. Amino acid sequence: CARSLAGTSVISSYNEQFF.

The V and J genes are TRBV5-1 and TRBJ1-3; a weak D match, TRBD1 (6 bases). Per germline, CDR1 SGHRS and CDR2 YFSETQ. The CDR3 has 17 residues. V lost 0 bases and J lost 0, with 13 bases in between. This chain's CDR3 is CASSLEPGGSSGNTIYF. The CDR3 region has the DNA TGCGCCAGCAGCTTGGAACCGGGGGGCTCCTCTGGAAACACCATATATTTT.

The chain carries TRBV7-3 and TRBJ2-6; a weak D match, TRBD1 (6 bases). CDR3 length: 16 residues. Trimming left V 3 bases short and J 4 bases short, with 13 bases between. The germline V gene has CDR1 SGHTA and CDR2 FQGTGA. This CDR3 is CASSLPSGAGANVLTF. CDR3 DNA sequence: TGTGCCAGCAGCTTGCCCTCAGGGGCCGGGGCCAACGTCCTGACTTTC.

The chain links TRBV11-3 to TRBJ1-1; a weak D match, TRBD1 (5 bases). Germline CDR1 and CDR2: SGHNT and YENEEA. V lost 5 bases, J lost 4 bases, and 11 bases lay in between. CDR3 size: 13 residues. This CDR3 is CASSPRGGTEAFF. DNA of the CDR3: TGTGCCAGCAGCCCCCGCGGGGGCACTGAAGCTTTCTTT.

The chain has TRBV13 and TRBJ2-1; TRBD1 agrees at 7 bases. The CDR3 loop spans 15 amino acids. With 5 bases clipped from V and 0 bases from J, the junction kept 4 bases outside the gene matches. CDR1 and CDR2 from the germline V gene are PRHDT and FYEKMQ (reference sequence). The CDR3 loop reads CASSPRTGSYNEQFF. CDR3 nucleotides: TGTGCCAGCAGCCCCCGGACAGGCTCCTACAATGAGCAGTTCTTC.

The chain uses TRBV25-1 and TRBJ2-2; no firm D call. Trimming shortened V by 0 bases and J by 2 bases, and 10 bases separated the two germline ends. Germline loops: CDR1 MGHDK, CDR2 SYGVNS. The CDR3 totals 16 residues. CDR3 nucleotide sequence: TGTGCCAGCAGTGAATATCCCGGGTATAACACCGGGGAGCTGTTTTTT. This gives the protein CASSEYPGYNTGELFF.